The TCR beta chain described here comes from a study of T cells expressing NK-cell markers. The CDR3 sequence is 17 residues long. The germline V gene encodes CDR1 KGHDR and CDR2 SFDVKD. Findings of the study overall: Four donors showed these clonotypes also leading the CD3+CD56-NKG2C+ fraction.

Remarks on this clonotype: Its antigen is not identified.

Each CDR3 protein gets one entry in TCRdb, which reprocessed the 5' RACE reads and gives no DNA. Here the sample table reports approximately 170,000 distinct CDR3 sequences. Sequenced sample: blood T cells: a sorted CD56 or NKG2C T cell subset, CD4+ or CD8+ T cells, or bulk PBMC T cells (not recorded which). The chain has TRBV24-1 and TRBJ2-2; TCRdb's assignment of TRBD2 cannot be checked, as there is no DNA. This receptor was obtained from a man aged 18-75 years in good health. CDR3 sequence: CATSDLGRQGHTGELFF.